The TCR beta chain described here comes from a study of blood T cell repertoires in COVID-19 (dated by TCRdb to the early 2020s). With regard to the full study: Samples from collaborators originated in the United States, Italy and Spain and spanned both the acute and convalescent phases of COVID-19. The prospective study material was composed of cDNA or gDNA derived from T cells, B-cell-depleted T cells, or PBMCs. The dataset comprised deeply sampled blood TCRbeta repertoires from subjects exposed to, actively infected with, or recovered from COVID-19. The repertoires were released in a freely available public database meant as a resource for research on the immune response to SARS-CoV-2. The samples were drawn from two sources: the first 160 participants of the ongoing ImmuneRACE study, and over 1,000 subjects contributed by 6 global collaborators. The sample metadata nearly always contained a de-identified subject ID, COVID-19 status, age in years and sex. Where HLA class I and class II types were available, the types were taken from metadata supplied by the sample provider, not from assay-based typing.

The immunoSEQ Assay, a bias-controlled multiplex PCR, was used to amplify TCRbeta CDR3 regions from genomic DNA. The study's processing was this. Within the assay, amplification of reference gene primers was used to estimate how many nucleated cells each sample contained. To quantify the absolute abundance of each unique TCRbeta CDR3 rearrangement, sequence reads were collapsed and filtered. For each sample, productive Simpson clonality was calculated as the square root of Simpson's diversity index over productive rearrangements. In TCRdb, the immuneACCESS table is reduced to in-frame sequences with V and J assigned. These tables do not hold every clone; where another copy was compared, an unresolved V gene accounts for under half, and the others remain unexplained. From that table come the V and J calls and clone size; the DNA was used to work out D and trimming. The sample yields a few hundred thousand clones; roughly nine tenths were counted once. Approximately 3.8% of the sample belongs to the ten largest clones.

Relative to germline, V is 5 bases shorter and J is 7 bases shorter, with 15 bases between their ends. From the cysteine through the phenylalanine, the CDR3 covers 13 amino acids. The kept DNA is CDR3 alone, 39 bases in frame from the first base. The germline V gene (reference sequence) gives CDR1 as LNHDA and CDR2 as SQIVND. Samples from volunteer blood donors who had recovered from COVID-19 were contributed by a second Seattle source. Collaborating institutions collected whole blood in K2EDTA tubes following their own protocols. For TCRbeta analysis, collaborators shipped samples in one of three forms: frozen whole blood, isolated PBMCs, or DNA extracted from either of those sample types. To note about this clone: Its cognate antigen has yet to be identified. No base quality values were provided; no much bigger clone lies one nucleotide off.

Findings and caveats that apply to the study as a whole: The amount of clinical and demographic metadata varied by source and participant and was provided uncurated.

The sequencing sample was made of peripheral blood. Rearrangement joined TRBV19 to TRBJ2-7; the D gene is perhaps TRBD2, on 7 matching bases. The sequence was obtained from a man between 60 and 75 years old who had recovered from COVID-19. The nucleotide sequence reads TGTGCCAGTAGTCCCGCCGGGGGGCGGGAGCAGTACTTC. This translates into CASSPAGGREQYF.